This T cell receptor (beta chain) comes out of a study of T cell repertoires in cytomegalovirus infection. The overall study: It was the public TCR beta signatures that indicated both CMV infection and matching HLA type.

Of note for this clonotype: The antigen remains unidentified.

TCRdb fed the reads into MiXCR, producing one record per CDR3 protein. The sample has around 190,000 distinct CDR3 sequences; under 15% are singletons. Study findings and constraints: People with CMV and the relevant HLA were identified by cumulative public TCR beta family frequency. The study found HLA-C-restricted CMV-specific TCR beta clonotypes dominating the ex vivo response.

The CDR3 consists of 12 residues. The V end lost 4 bases, the J end lost 2 bases, and 4 bases lay between the germline ends. Germline CDR1 is KGHDR and CDR2 is SFDVKD. The sample was PBMCs. The clonotype originates from a human donor in good health (CMV status not recorded). Some clones in this sample may be carry-over from other donors' samples. The rearrangement links TRBV24-1 to TRBJ2-5; D is ambiguous. The CDR3 DNA is TGTGCCACCAGTGACCCACAAGAGACCCAGTACTTC. It encodes CATSDPQETQYF.